Below are 13 T cell receptor beta chains sequenced from a single sample in a study of a mutant IDH1 vaccine in newly diagnosed glioma. Data came from immunoSEQ multiplex PCR; TCRdb stores just in-frame clones and leaves some out. The data show tens of thousands of clones, 80% to 90% seen once. What these receptors recognize is not known. Time point given: week 35, safety follow-up. Each dose of the vaccine consisted of 300 ug of mutant IDH1 20-mer peptide, with topical imiquimod. The input for sequencing was PBMCs, taken from a glioma patient whose treatment included an IDH1 peptide vaccine. Every receptor here comes from a man aged 35 to 55 with glioma.

The genes are TRBV6-4 and TRBJ2-1; tentatively, D is TRBD2 (7 bases). V lost 0 bases, J lost 8 bases, and 20 bases lay in between. The germline V gene has CDR1 MRHNA and CDR2 SNTAGT. The CDR3 loop spans 17 amino acids. The CDR3: CASSDSHRGGGMDEQFF. In DNA, the CDR3 is TGTGCCAGCAGTGACTCCCACCGAGGGGGAGGGATGGATGAGCAGTTCTTC.

This clone showed up just once. The chain joins TRBV10-3 to TRBJ1-2, with D unresolved. V was cut by 0 bases and J by 8 bases, with 10 bases left in between. The CDR3 totals 13 residues. Per germline, CDR1 ENHRY and CDR2 SYGVKD. For the CDR3, the DNA is TGTGCCATCAGTGAGTCCGGGCAAGGGGGCTACACCTTC. It codes for CAISESGQGGYTF.

This clone was seen only once. The V call is TRBV4-2, the J call TRBJ1-5; TRBD1 might be the D (5 bases). Germline V gene lookup returns CDR1 LGHNA and CDR2 YNFKEQ. This CDR3 spans 14 amino acids. V was shortened by 0 bases and J by 9 bases, with 12 bases between the two germline ends. CDR3 bases: TGTGCCAGCAGCCAAGACAGGGTCGGGCGGCCCCAGCATTTT. Protein product: CASSQDRVGRPQHF.

CDR3 protein: CASSPGGGELFF. CDR3 in DNA: TGTGCCAGCTCACCGGGTGGCGGGGAGCTGTTTTTT. J is TRBJ2-2 and V is TRBV18, with unresolved D. V lost 3 bases to trimming and J lost 7 bases, with 6 bases between them. This CDR3 region has 12 residues. Looked up from germline, CDR1 is KGHSH and CDR2 is LQKENI.

V usage is TRBV10-3 and J usage is TRBJ1-2; possible D gene TRBD1, 5 bases. The CDR3 loop spans 14 amino acids. Trimming took 10 bases from V and 4 from J, leaving 19 bases between them. CDR1 is ENHRY, CDR2 SYGVKD, per germline. In nucleotides, the CDR3 is TGTGCCACCCAAGACAGACTTCAACCCTATGGCTACACCTTC. Residues: CATQDRLQPYGYTF.

As DNA, the CDR3 is TGCGCCAGCAGCGCGGACAGGATGAACACTGAAGCTTTCTTT. It specifies CASSADRMNTEAFF. This chain joins TRBV5-1 and TRBJ1-1; 7 bases line up with TRBD1. CDR1 is SGHRS and CDR2 is YFSETQ in the germline V gene. V lost 4 bases, J lost 0 bases, and 3 bases stayed unmatched. The length of the CDR3 is 14 residues.

The rearrangement uses TRBV5-1 and TRBJ1-3; D gene ambiguous. Trimming left V 0 bases short and J 4 bases short, with 2 bases between. The CDR3 loop spans 12 amino acids. Germline V gene sequence: CDR1 SGHRS, CDR2 YFSETQ. Written as DNA, the CDR3 is TGCGCCAGCAGCTTGGAAGGAAACACCATATATTTT. It codes for CASSLEGNTIYF.

V and J are TRBV7-2 and TRBJ2-1; 7 bases are shared with TRBD2. Trimming took 2 bases from V and 0 from J; bases not matched to a gene: 4. The CDR3 covers 16 residues. Germline V gene lookup returns CDR1 SGHTA and CDR2 FQGNSA. The CDR3 DNA reads as TGTGCCAGCAGCTTAAGAGGCGGGAGCTCCTACAATGAGCAGTTCTTC. It yields the protein CASSLRGGSSYNEQFF.

In nucleotides, the CDR3 is TGTGCCAGCAGTTCGGACAGGGGGATGAGGGGAAACACCATATATTTT. It specifies CASSSDRGMRGNTIYF. The chain is built from TRBV28 and TRBJ1-3; 10 bases fit TRBD1. Looked up from germline, CDR1 is MDHEN and CDR2 is SYDVKM. The CDR3 has 16 amino acids. V was pared by 4 bases and J by 4 bases, with 7 bases of the junction left unmatched.

This chain uses TRBV19 with TRBJ2-3, with 7 bases lining up with TRBD2. The CDR3 spans 18 residues. Germline CDR1 LNHDA, CDR2 SQIVND (reference sequence). V shed 1 base, J shed 0 bases, and the junction held 10 bases outside the gene matches. DNA for the CDR3: TGTGCCAGTAGTATAGGGTGGGTTGAAGCGGGGAGCACAGATACGCAGTATTTT. Its protein product is CASSIGWVEAGSTDTQYF.

CDR3 loop: CASRDRGLDYGYTF. The CDR3 nucleotides are TGTGCCAGCAGGGACAGGGGTTTGGACTATGGCTACACCTTC. The gene calls are TRBV6-5 and TRBJ1-2, with 9 bases matching TRBD1. From germline, CDR1 is MNHEY and CDR2 SVGAGI. CDR3 size: 14 residues. With 6 bases clipped from V and 3 bases from J, the junction kept 5 bases outside the gene matches.

The chain links TRBV29-1 to TRBJ1-2; D gene ambiguous. Deletions cut 5 bases from V and 0 bases from J, with 16 bases between. CDR1 and CDR2 from the germline V gene are SQVTM and ANQGSEA. This CDR3 has 15 amino acids. CDR3: CSVPGGIGTNYGYTF. The CDR3 DNA sequence: TGCAGCGTTCCCGGCGGGATCGGCACTAACTATGGCTACACCTTC.

The V gene is TRBV6-4, the J gene TRBJ2-3; 10 nucleotides align to TRBD2. This CDR3 contains 15 residues. From germline, CDR1 is MRHNA and CDR2 SNTAGT. Trimming at V came to 3 bases and at J to 2 bases, leaving 2 bases not matched to a gene. CDR3 bases: TGTGCCAGCAGTGAAAGCGGGGGGGCCACAGATACGCAGTATTTT. Amino acids: CASSESGGATDTQYF.